Sequencing of this T cell receptor (beta chain) was carried out in a study of regulatory T cells in long-lasting Graves disease. Sample time point: persistent/refractory GD, antithyroid drugs over 5 years with positive TRAb. The authors made the TCR library using RNA they extracted from PBMCs. Looked up from germline, CDR1 is MNHNS and CDR2 is SASEGT. This CDR3 region has 14 residues. The V end was cut by 6 bases, the J end by 5 bases, with 17 bases between. A remark on this clonotype: Its antigen is unidentified.

Regarding the study as a whole: There was favoring of TRBV28, TRBJ1-2 and TRBJ2-5 in persistent disease.

Building the TCR beta libraries relied on iRepertoire HTBI primers, and CDR3 regions underwent Arm-PCR. Per the original methods: Identified across the samples were 55 to 75 TRBV segments and 13 to 15 TRBJ segments. TCRdb ran MiXCR on the multiplex PCR reads and lists one entry per CDR3 protein. The V and J calls come from TCRdb's annotation, not from the publication. The sample lists fewer than 550,000 distinct CDR3 sequences, around a fifth occurring once. The input for sequencing was peripheral blood mononuclear cells (PBMCs), taken when the disease was refractory, from a patient treated with antithyroid drugs. The TCR comes from a female donor with Graves disease. The chain is built from TRBV6-1 and TRBJ2-7; unclear D gene. The CDR3 region has the DNA TGTGCCAGCAGAACCTTGAAGGTTGGTAACGAGCAGTACTTC. Its translation: CASRTLKVGNEQYF.